This TCR beta chain was captured by sequencing in a study of CD8 T cells in ankylosing spondylitis. Trimming took 3 bases from V and 7 from J; bases not matched to a gene: 3. There are 15 residues in the CDR3. Germline V gives CDR1 SGHTA, CDR2 FQGNSA. Broader study findings: A subset of motif variants has previously been described in the synovial fluid and blood of reactive arthritis. Significant enrichment of disease-linked clones was reported in matched ankylosing spondylitis synovial fluid. Relatively rare in peripheral blood, disease-linked clones were also CD8+. Blood from ankylosing spondylitis patients appeared to carry a characteristic roughly 8-variant TCR beta motif.

Researchers built TCR beta libraries using quantitative 5'-RACE with molecular barcodes. TCRdb re-derived calls from the 5' RACE reads in MiXCR, one entry per CDR3 protein. This table holds 700,000 or so distinct CDR3 sequences, around 20% found once. With respect to this clonotype: The target antigen is unknown.

The source of this sequence is a male donor with ankylosing spondylitis. The sequenced sample consisted of blood, either unsorted or a sorted T cell fraction (not recorded which). The J gene is TRBJ2-2, the V gene TRBV7-2; 12 bases agree with TRBD2. The CDR3 reads CASSFVTSGGGELFF. The CDR3 DNA sequence: TGTGCCAGCAGCTTCGTGACTAGCGGGGGCGGGGAGCTGTTTTTT.